This TCR beta chain stems from a study of blood T cell repertoires in COVID-19. Whole-study context: The origin of the acute and convalescent COVID-19 samples was the United States, Italy and Spain.

CDR1 is SEHNR and CDR2 is FQNEAQ in the germline V gene (reference sequence). This CDR3 contains 16 residues. V lost 1 base, J lost 4 bases, and 11 bases lay in between. Produced via immunoSEQ multiplex PCR; TCRdb's table is partial and in-frame only. The sample lists approximately 200,000 clones; around nine tenths were seen once. The J gene is TRBJ1-6, the V gene TRBV7-9; D call uncertain. The sequencing input was peripheral blood. The sequence was collected from a man aged 60-69 years who had recovered from COVID-19. Written as DNA, the CDR3 is TGTGCCAGCAGCTTAGGGCAGGCTACTTATAATTCACCCCTCCACTTT. Protein product: CASSLGQATYNSPLHF.